These 9 T cell receptor beta chains share one sample of origin, sequenced in a study of T-cell reconstitution after alpha-beta-depleted transplantation in children. Unique molecular identifiers were used to barcode this TCRbeta library. Each CDR3 protein is one row after TCRdb ran MiXCR on the PCR reads. In the table there are 490,000 or so distinct CDR3 sequences, about 11% of which are singletons. The material was PBMCs, obtained before TCRalphabeta/CD19-depleted stem cell transplant. The receptors originated from a child aged 2-15 years with inherited bone marrow failure, due to receive a stem cell transplant.

This clonotype was found many times. The V call is TRBV6-1, the J call TRBJ2-7, with D maybe TRBD1 (5 bases). Germline V lookup: CDR1 MNHNS, CDR2 SASEGT. Trimming removed 4 bases from V and 1 base from J, with 11 bases in between. CDR3 length equals 14 residues. The DNA for the CDR3 is TGTGCCAGCAGTGCTCAGACAGAGTCCTACGAGCAGTACTTC. Amino acids: CASSAQTESYEQYF.

This clonotype was seen repeatedly, ten times or more. V usage is TRBV30 and J usage is TRBJ2-3; 7 bases fit TRBD1. The CDR3 totals 15 residues. The germline CDR1 and CDR2 sequences are GTSNPN and SVGIG (reference sequence). Germline trimming cut 0 bases from V and 2 bases from J; bases unmatched to any gene: 5. As DNA, the CDR3 is TGTGCCTGGAGTGTCGGACAGGTAGACACAGATACGCAGTATTTT. Residues: CAWSVGQVDTDTQYF.

In this sample, this clonotype turned up many times. The CDR3 reads CASSLGLAGVSGELFF. CDR3 bases: TGTGCCAGCAGCTTAGGGCTAGCGGGAGTAAGCGGGGAGCTGTTTTTT. The V call is TRBV7-8, the J call TRBJ2-2; TRBD2 matches 10 bases. J was trimmed by 7 bases and V by 1 base; bases with no gene match: 6. CDR3 length: 16 amino acids. Per the germline V gene, CDR1 is SGHVS and CDR2 is FQNEAQ.

This clonotype was found many times. The gene calls are TRBV15 and TRBJ1-1; D remains unclear. Germline V gene lookup returns CDR1 LNHNV and CDR2 YYDKDF (reference sequence). The CDR3 length is 13 residues. With 4 bases removed from V and 1 base from J, the gap between germline ends came to 7 bases. The CDR3 DNA reads as TGTGCCACCAGCATTACACGGAACACTGAAGCTTTCTTT. Translated: CATSITRNTEAFF.

This clonotype was seen ten or more times. V and J are TRBV6-2 or TRBV6-3 and TRBJ2-7, with 9 bases that match TRBD2. This CDR3 region has 14 residues. Unmatched junction bases numbered 6, after V lost 5 bases and J lost 4 bases. Germline V gene sequence: CDR1 MNHEY, CDR2 SVGEGT. The CDR3 DNA follows: TGTGCCAGCAGTGCTAGAGCGGGAGGTTACGAGCAGTACTTC. Residues: CASSARAGGYEQYF.

This clonotype appeared many times. The gene calls are TRBV28 and TRBJ2-5; 7 positions match TRBD1. Unmatched junction bases numbered 8, after V lost 5 bases and J lost 2 bases. The V gene's germline CDR1 is MDHEN and CDR2 SYDVKM. The CDR3 consists of 15 residues. CDR3 protein: CASSGDSRNQETQYF. CDR3 sequence (DNA): TGTGCCAGCAGTGGGGACAGTAGAAATCAAGAGACCCAGTACTTC. The variable domain in full, completed from reference TRBV28 and TRBJ2-5, reads DVKVTQSSRYLVKRTGEKVFLECVQDMDHENMFWYRQDPGLGLRLIYFSYDVKMKEKGDIPEGYSVSREKKERFSLILESASTNQTSMYLCASSGDSRNQETQYFGPGTRLLVL.

This clonotype was seen at least ten times. V and J are TRBV20-1 and TRBJ1-2; no definite D call. Per germline, CDR1 DFQATT and CDR2 SNEGSKA (reference sequence). Trimming removed 7 bases at V and 2 bases at J, with 11 bases between. This CDR3 comprises 12 residues. This CDR3 reads CSGARGNYGYTF. CDR3 sequence (DNA): TGCAGTGGAGCGAGAGGGAACTATGGCTACACCTTC.

This clonotype has a count of ten or more. The rearrangement links TRBV28 to TRBJ2-7; no clear D. Trimming left V 2 bases short and J 7 bases short, with 6 bases between. Germline V gives CDR1 MDHEN, CDR2 SYDVKM. CDR3 length: 11 residues. As DNA, the CDR3 is TGTGCCAGCAGTTTAAGCTTGGAGCAGTACTTC. Translated: CASSLSLEQYF. The full variable domain, rest sourced from reference TRBV28 and TRBJ2-7, is DVKVTQSSRYLVKRTGEKVFLECVQDMDHENMFWYRQDPGLGLRLIYFSYDVKMKEKGDIPEGYSVSREKKERFSLILESASTNQTSMYLCASSLSLEQYFGPGTRLTVT.

This clonotype was seen many times. The V call is TRBV27, the J call TRBJ2-7; D might be TRBD2 (6 bases). Trimming pared 1 base from V and 6 bases from J, leaving 19 bases between. The germline V gene encodes CDR1 MNHEY and CDR2 SMNVEV (reference sequence). The CDR3 runs to 16 residues. This CDR3 is CASSLYRSSVTAEQYF. The DNA for the CDR3 is TGTGCCAGCAGTTTATATCGGTCTAGCGTGACGGCCGAGCAGTACTTC.